This TCR beta chain was sequenced for a study of shared clonotypes between healthy human individuals (dated by TCRdb to the early 2020s). At the level of the whole study: The cohort comprised a couple of women and three men aged 18 to 49 years. Leukapheresis yielded between about 0.8 and 9.5 billion PBMCs per donor. The study deeply sequenced blood TCR repertoires of five healthy adults to estimate repertoire size and the extent of clonotype sharing between individuals. Libraries were prepared and TCR repertoires were sequenced by different laboratories using diverse techniques, in order to increase sequencing depth and limit assay-specific biases. For each donor, CD4 naive and CD4 memory were each given three plates, CD8 naive was given two plates, and CD8 memory was given one plate. Results and caveats for the whole study, not just this receptor: Even with the large sequencing depth, rarefaction of the sorted-subset datasets indicated that sequencing was incomplete. Naive subsets generally had larger estimated clonotype richness than memory subsets. Sharing across a handful of donors was observed for roughly 5.4% of naive CD4, 3% to 3.5% of naive CD8, over 2% of memory CD4, and less than 0.45% of memory CD8 clonotypes. Compared with non-shared clonotypes, the clonotypes found in all four sorted-subset donors had higher generation probabilities. Pairwise subsampling led to the expectation that sequencing depth would affect the degree of clonotype sharing among donors. Sampling was restricted to blood, and TCR repertoires in tissues likely differ from the TCR repertoires found in blood. The genetic and exposure-history diversity represented was limited by the small number of donors.

Using the deep immunoSEQ assay, multiplex PCR amplified TCR CDR3 regions from genomic DNA. Extracted genomic DNA from each cell subset was distributed evenly across all wells of several immunoSEQ 96-well plates, and each plate was treated as a replicate. For sorted subsets, about 220 ng of genomic DNA, equivalent to some 33,000 T cell genomes, went into each replicate PCR. Purified libraries were measured with a Qubit 3.0 fluorometer, size-checked on a Bioanalyzer 2100, and measured again with the KAPA Library Quantification kit. Each immunoSEQ 96-well plate was sequenced on its own single-read 150-cycle Illumina NextSeq 550 flow cell. The paper's data handling went like this. The immunoSEQ output contained only junctional sequences without quality scores, so filtering could not match that applied to full-length reads. Sequences were annotated with PyIR, a Python wrapper for IgBLAST v1.9, using IMGT germline references to assign V/J genes and CDR3. Reads were removed for weak V/J assignments (E-value above 1e-6), missing CDR3, stop codons, out-of-frame junctions, or ambiguous translated residues. V3J clonotypes were defined as sequences sharing the same inferred V gene, J gene, and CDR3 amino acid sequence. To compute the percentage overlap between repertoires, the number of shared unique clonotypes was divided by the size of the smaller repertoire. Three approaches were used to assess repertoire richness: RTK rarefaction, the Chao1 estimator, and Recon v2.1 estimates of unobserved clonotypes. Generation probabilities were computed with OLGA for all TCRbeta clonotypes obtained by the gDNA method from several donors. This immuneACCESS table, as held by TCRdb, lists in-frame sequences with V and J called but not all clones. Of the missing ones, under half trace to an unresolved V gene in checked studies; the others have no known cause. The V and J calls and clone size are taken from that table; D and trimming were inferred from the DNA. The sample records around 2,000,000 clones, about 92% of which are singletons. Approximately 1.7% of the sample belongs to the ten largest clones.

The CDR3 measures 11 amino acids from cysteine to phenylalanine. Just the 33-base CDR3 DNA is kept, in frame starting at base 1. The junction carries 4 bases between V and J, which are trimmed by 4 bases and 3 bases respectively. In the germline V gene, CDR1 corresponds to MNHNS and CDR2 to SASEGT. CD8 naive samples consisted of CD45RO-negative cells that were positively selected for CCR7, yielding a CD45RA+CCR7+ population without TemRA cells. Donors were healthy HIV-negative adults with no recently reported acute infections or vaccinations. Every donor was a Caucasian adult residing in Nashville, Tennessee, USA. Blood was obtained by leukapheresis, after which PBMCs were separated by Ficoll-Histopaque density gradient centrifugation and cryopreserved in liquid nitrogen vapor phase. Analytical flow cytometry was used to check the purity and quantity of each magnetically sorted T cell population. Genomic DNA was isolated from each sorted fraction and quantified by UV absorbance on a Nanodrop 2000c.

Concerning this clone: Its target antigen remains unknown. Nothing much larger sits one base from this clone, and base qualities are not available. Different DNA sequences within this sample yield the same CDR3.

Material: naive CD8+ T cells from PBMCs. Read against the paper, the sample's cell subset or site label means: CD45RA+CCR7+. The receptor comes from a man between 18 and 29 years old in good health. Some clones in this sample may be carry-over from other donors' samples. The rearranged chain carries TRBV6-1 and TRBJ2-7; the D gene identity is not certain. In nucleotides, the sequence is TGTGCCAGCAGTGTCAGCTACGAGCAGTACTTC. Its translation is CASSVSYEQYF.